A single sample is the source of the 21 T cell receptor beta chains below, sequenced in a study of T cell responses to AZD1222 COVID-19 vaccine listed by TCRdb under 2021. Receptor libraries were prepared by the immunoSEQ multiplex PCR assay. The table comes from immuneACCESS by way of TCRdb, which keeps in-frame sequences with V and J called. Part of the clones is missing from these tables; in studies checked, under half for an unresolved V gene and the rest for unknown reasons. The sample table contains 55,000 to 85,000 clones; only one count was recorded for roughly 84% of them. Approximately 9.8% of the sample goes to the ten largest clones. Taken with the paper, the label for time point translates to: baseline before first vaccination. Sample: peripheral blood, taken on day 0 of AZD1222 vaccination. Receptors were obtained from an adult in good health.

This clone was recorded a few times. The chain couples TRBV20-1 to TRBJ1-1, with D unresolved. The V end lost 6 bases, the J end lost 8 bases, and 13 bases lay between the germline ends. This CDR3 is built from 11 residues. Germline values: CDR1 DFQATT, CDR2 SNEGSKA (reference sequence). The CDR3 region has the DNA TGCAGTGCCCCCTATCGGTCAGAAGCTTTCTTT. This codes for CSAPYRSEAFF.

In this sample, this clone turned up a few times. The V gene is TRBV7-3, the J gene TRBJ1-5; TRBD1 aligns across 8 bases. The CDR3 runs 17 residues. The V and J ends lost 5 bases and 5 bases, in that order; junction bases with no gene match: 14. The germline gives CDR1 SGHTA, CDR2 FQGTGA. The CDR3 DNA sequence: TGTGCCAGCAGCACTCGGACAGGGCTGTTCCGGGATCAGCCCCAGCATTTT. Translating gives CASSTRTGLFRDQPQHF.

The chain has TRBV7-4 and TRBJ1-5; TRBD1 matches 8 bases. The germline CDR1 and CDR2 sequences are SGHVT and SQSDAQ. CDR3 length: 16 residues. After removal of 3 bases from V and 11 bases from J, the junction contained 15 bases not matched to a gene. The CDR3 region is CASSFPGQDTPKTQHF. For the CDR3, the DNA is TGTGCCAGCAGCTTCCCGGGACAGGACACTCCTAAGACCCAGCATTTT.

The V call is TRBV28, the J call TRBJ2-5; D not certain. The V gene's germline CDR1 is MDHEN and CDR2 SYDVKM. The CDR3 totals 15 residues. Trimming took off 6 bases at V and 2 bases at J, with 16 bases between the two ends. The CDR3 protein is CASRRYRSFQETQYF. CDR3 sequence (DNA): TGTGCCAGCAGAAGATACCGATCATTTCAAGAGACCCAGTACTTC.

Points on this clone: At one boundary the junction diverges from the germline segment, which might be a read error. The chain carries TRBV7-7 and TRBJ2-3, with 13 nucleotides matching TRBD2. This CDR3 contains 19 residues. Looked up from germline, CDR1 is SSHAT and CDR2 is FNYEAQ (reference sequence). The CDR3 nucleotides are TGTGCTAGCAGCCCCCCGGCCCGGACTAGCGGGGGTACGTCAGATACGCAGTATTTT. Its translation is CASSPPARTSGGTSDTQYF.

The chain has TRBV2 and TRBJ2-2; D possibly matches TRBD1 or TRBD2 (5 bases each). The V end was cut by 3 bases, the J end by 3 bases, with 5 bases between. Germline V gene data show CDR1 as SNHLY and CDR2 as FYNNEI. CDR3 length: 13 residues. The CDR3 DNA reads as TGTGCCAGCAGTGAGGGGGACACCGGGGAGCTGTTTTTT. Residues: CASSEGDTGELFF.

The chain combines TRBV15 with TRBJ1-4, with D unresolved. CDR3 length equals 14 residues. Germline CDR1 reads LNHNV; CDR2 reads YYDKDF (reference sequence). V was pared by 7 bases and J by 4 bases, with 13 bases between. CDR3 DNA: TGTGCCACCACCCGGTACTCCTTTAATGAAAAACTGTTTTTT. This sequence encodes CATTRYSFNEKLFF.

The rearrangement joins TRBV6-5 to TRBJ1-6, with D possibly TRBD1 on 6 matching bases. Trimming removed 0 bases at V and 8 bases at J, with 11 bases between. CDR3 size: 15 residues. CDR1 is MNHEY and CDR2 is SVGAGI in the germline V gene. The CDR3 spells CASSYSTRGDSPLHF. CDR3 coding DNA: TGTGCCAGCAGTTACTCGACCAGGGGCGATTCACCCCTCCACTTT.

The chain is built from TRBV20-1 and TRBJ1-6; maybe TRBD1 (5 bases). V lost 3 bases, J lost 6 bases, and 12 bases lay in between. This CDR3 is 14 amino acids long. Germline V lookup: CDR1 DFQATT, CDR2 SNEGSKA (reference sequence). This chain's CDR3 is CSASVGGGNSPLHF. CDR3 in DNA: TGCAGTGCTAGTGTTGGGGGAGGTAATTCACCCCTCCACTTT.

For the CDR3, the DNA is TGTGCCAGCAGTGAGTTAGGCGGAGGTGTGAGGGGTCCCTACTTC. It specifies CASSELGGGVRGPYF. The rearrangement uses TRBV6-1 and TRBJ2-5; D might be TRBD1 or TRBD2, each matching 5 bases. Per the germline V gene, CDR1 is MNHNS and CDR2 is SASEGT. The V end was cut by 3 bases, the J end by 14 bases, with 25 bases between. The CDR3 runs to 15 residues.

The V gene is TRBV7-2, the J gene TRBJ2-3, with D possibly TRBD2 on 6 matching bases. Germline V gene data show CDR1 as SGHTA and CDR2 as FQGNSA. V lost 5 bases and J 9 bases, leaving 15 bases between the germline ends. The CDR3 is made up of 13 amino acids. The DNA of the CDR3 is TGTGCCAGCAGCCGCGGGGTGGCAGGGACGCAGTATTTT. Amino acid sequence: CASSRGVAGTQYF.

The chain has TRBV30 and TRBJ1-6; D gene unclear. Germline CDR1 reads GTSNPN; CDR2 reads SVGIG (reference sequence). The V and J ends lost 5 bases and 11 bases respectively, with 16 bases between them. This CDR3 spans 13 amino acids. The CDR3 protein is CAWGPTWPAPLHF. CDR3 nucleotides: TGTGCCTGGGGCCCGACGTGGCCGGCACCCCTCCACTTT.

The DNA of the CDR3 is TGTGCCAGCAGTCGGGACTGGTCCCACAATACGCAGTATTTT. Protein product: CASSRDWSHNTQYF. This sequence joins TRBV6-5 and TRBJ2-3, with TRBD2 as a possible D gene (6 bases). The V end lost 5 bases, the J end lost 7 bases, and 16 bases lay between the germline ends. Germline-derived CDR1 and CDR2 are MNHEY and SVGAGI. This CDR3 is built from 14 residues.

The rearrangement joins TRBV3-1 (or the pseudogene TRBV3-2) to TRBJ2-1, with no clear D. The CDR3 totals 15 residues. Germline assignment: CDR1 LGHDT and CDR2 YNNKEL (reference sequence). Trimming stripped 0 bases from V and 4 bases from J, with 10 bases between. CDR3: CASSQEQKVYNEQFF. The CDR3 bases are TGTGCCAGCAGCCAAGAACAGAAGGTATACAATGAGCAGTTCTTC.

V and J are TRBV28 and TRBJ1-6; D not resolved. V was shortened by 2 bases and J by 7 bases, with 12 bases between the two germline ends. The CDR3 loop spans 15 amino acids. The germline CDR1 and CDR2 sequences are MDHEN and SYDVKM. This CDR3 is CASSLVRPGNSPLHF. The CDR3 region has the DNA TGTGCCAGCAGTTTAGTTCGGCCAGGAAATTCACCCCTCCACTTT. Using reference TRBV28 and TRBJ1-6 for the parts outside the CDR3, the full variable domain is DVKVTQSSRYLVKRTGEKVFLECVQDMDHENMFWYRQDPGLGLRLIYFSYDVKMKEKGDIPEGYSVSREKKERFSLILESASTNQTSMYLCASSLVRPGNSPLHFGNGTRLTVT.

This clone was seen a handful of times. V usage is TRBV7-3 and J usage is TRBJ1-1; D gene ambiguous. The V end was cut by 1 base, the J end by 3 bases, with 9 bases between. The V gene's germline CDR1 is SGHTA and CDR2 FQGTGA. This CDR3 has 14 amino acids. The CDR3 sequence is CASSLMGMDTEAFF. CDR3 in DNA: TGTGCCAGCAGCTTAATGGGGATGGACACTGAAGCTTTCTTT. The whole variable domain, filled in from reference TRBV7-3 and TRBJ1-1, reads GAGVSQTPSNKVTEKGKYVELRCDPISGHTALYWYRQSLGQGPEFLIYFQGTGAADDSGLPNDRFFAVRPEGSVSTLKIQRTERGDSAVYLCASSLMGMDTEAFFGQGTRLTVV.

As DNA, the CDR3 is TGCGCCAGCAGTGAGACAGGGGGGTATGGCTACACCTTC. Protein: CASSETGGYGYTF. J is TRBJ1-2 and V is TRBV4-3; 9 nucleotides align to TRBD1. The length of the CDR3 is 13 residues. Trimming cost V 6 bases and J 5 bases; bases outside gene matches: 4. Germline values: CDR1 LGHNA, CDR2 YSLEER.

The V and J genes are TRBV7-2 and TRBJ2-1; perhaps TRBD1 as D (5 bases). Germline-derived CDR1 and CDR2 are SGHTA and FQGNSA. Between the trimmed V and J ends, which lost 4 bases and 0 bases, there was a span of 13 bases. The CDR3 is made up of 16 amino acids. CDR3 nucleotide sequence: TGTGCCAGCAGCTCACTCAGGACAATCTCCTACAATGAGCAGTTCTTC. It yields the protein CASSSLRTISYNEQFF.

The rearrangement joins TRBV2 to TRBJ1-1; D is perhaps TRBD1 (5 bases). The ends were cut back, 2 bases at V and 10 bases at J, with 14 bases in the middle. Germline V gene data show CDR1 as SNHLY and CDR2 as FYNNEI. The CDR3 contains 13 residues. CDR3 region: CASSERQGGGAFF. CDR3 nucleotides: TGTGCCAGCAGTGAAAGGCAGGGCGGAGGAGCTTTCTTT.

The gene calls are TRBV6-1 and TRBJ2-7; 8 nucleotides agree with TRBD1. This CDR3 spans 15 amino acids. J lost 2 bases, V lost 1 base, and 4 bases had no gene match. Germline V gives CDR1 MNHNS, CDR2 SASEGT. In DNA form, the CDR3 reads TGTGCCAGCAGTGAAGTCTGGACAGGGACCTACGAGCAGTACTTC. Its protein is CASSEVWTGTYEQYF.

The chain couples TRBV12-3 or TRBV12-4 to TRBJ1-5; D unresolved. This CDR3 contains 13 residues. V was clipped by 3 bases and J by 6 bases, with 9 bases between them. The CDR3 DNA follows: TGTGCCAGCAGTTTCTCGGTATCTCAGCCCCAGCATTTT. Its protein product is CASSFSVSQPQHF.